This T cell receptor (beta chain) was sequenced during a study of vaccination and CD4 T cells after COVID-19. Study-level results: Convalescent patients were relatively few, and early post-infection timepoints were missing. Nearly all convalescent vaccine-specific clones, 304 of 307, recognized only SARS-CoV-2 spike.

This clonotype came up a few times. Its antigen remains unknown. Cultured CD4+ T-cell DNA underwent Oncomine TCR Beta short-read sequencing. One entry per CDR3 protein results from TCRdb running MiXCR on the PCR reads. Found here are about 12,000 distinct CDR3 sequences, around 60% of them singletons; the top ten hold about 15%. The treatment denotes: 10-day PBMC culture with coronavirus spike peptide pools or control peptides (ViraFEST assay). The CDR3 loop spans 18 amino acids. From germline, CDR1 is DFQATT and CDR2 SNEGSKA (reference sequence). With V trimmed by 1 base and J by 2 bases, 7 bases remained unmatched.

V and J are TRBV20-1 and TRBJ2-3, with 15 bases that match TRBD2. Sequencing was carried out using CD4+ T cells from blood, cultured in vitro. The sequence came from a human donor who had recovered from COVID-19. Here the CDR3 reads CSARVGLAGGLTTDTQYF. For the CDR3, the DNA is TGCAGTGCTAGAGTCGGACTAGCGGGAGGGCTCACCACAGATACGCAGTATTTT.